The 5 T cell receptor beta chains below were found in one sample sequenced in a study of blood T cell repertoires in COVID-19. The data were produced by immunoSEQ multiplex PCR, yet TCRdb's version contains in-frame clones alone and is incomplete. The sample shows around 300,000 clones, roughly 90% of them seen only once. Sequencing was done on a sample of peripheral blood. The receptors come from a woman aged 40 to 49 with COVID-19, enrolled during active disease.

The gene calls are TRBV7-6 and TRBJ1-5; 8 positions match TRBD1. The germline V gene encodes CDR1 SGHVS and CDR2 FNYEAQ. This CDR3 spans 15 amino acids. After removal of 5 bases from V and 1 base from J, the junction contained 4 bases not matched to a gene. The CDR3 coding sequence is TGTGCCAGCAGCCTCGGACAGGGAAGCAATCAGCCCCAGCATTTT. This encodes CASSLGQGSNQPQHF.

CDR3 DNA: TGTGCCAGCAGTGGGGCGGGTTCAACTAATGAAAAACTGTTTTTT. Encoded protein: CASSGAGSTNEKLFF. The rearrangement uses TRBV2 and TRBJ1-4, with no clear D. This CDR3 spans 15 amino acids. Germline CDR1 reads SNHLY; CDR2 reads FYNNEI. Trimming took off 4 bases at V and 0 bases at J, with 9 bases between the two ends.

This CDR3 is CASRGTLFTGELFF. The CDR3 DNA reads as TGTGCCAGCAGAGGGACTCTATTCACCGGGGAGCTGTTTTTT. The chain links TRBV2 to TRBJ2-2; the D gene is possibly TRBD2 (6 bases). Germline V CDR1 and CDR2: SNHLY, FYNNEI. The CDR3 has 14 residues. Trimming took 6 bases from V and 4 from J, leaving 12 bases between them.

V usage is TRBV19 and J usage is TRBJ2-7; possible D gene TRBD1, 6 bases. Germline values: CDR1 LNHDA, CDR2 SQIVND (reference sequence). The V end lost 3 bases, the J end lost 0 bases, and 9 bases lay between the germline ends. This CDR3 spans 14 amino acids. CDR3 sequence: CASSINRDSYEQYF. The CDR3 region has the DNA TGTGCCAGTAGTATCAACAGGGACTCCTACGAGCAGTACTTC.

This rearrangement joins TRBV29-1 to TRBJ2-3; TRBD1 matches 7 bases. J gave up 6 bases and V 5 bases, and 2 bases lay outside the gene matches. Germline V gene data show CDR1 as SQVTM and CDR2 as ANQGSEA. The CDR3 runs to 11 residues. The DNA for the CDR3 is TGCAGCGTTTCGACAGGGGATACGCAGTATTTT. Encoded protein: CSVSTGDTQYF.